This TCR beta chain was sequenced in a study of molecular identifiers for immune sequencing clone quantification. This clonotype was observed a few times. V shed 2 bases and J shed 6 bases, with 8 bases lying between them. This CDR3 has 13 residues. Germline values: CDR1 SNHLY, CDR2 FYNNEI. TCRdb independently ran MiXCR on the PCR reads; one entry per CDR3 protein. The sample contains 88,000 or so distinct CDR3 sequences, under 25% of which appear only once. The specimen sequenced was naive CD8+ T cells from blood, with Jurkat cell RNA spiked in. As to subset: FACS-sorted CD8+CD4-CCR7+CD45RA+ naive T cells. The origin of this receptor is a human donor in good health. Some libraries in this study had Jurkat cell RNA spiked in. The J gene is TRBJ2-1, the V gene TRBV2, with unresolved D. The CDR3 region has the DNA TGTGCCAGCAGTGAATCGGAATCCAATGAGCAGTTCTTC. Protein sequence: CASSESESNEQFF.